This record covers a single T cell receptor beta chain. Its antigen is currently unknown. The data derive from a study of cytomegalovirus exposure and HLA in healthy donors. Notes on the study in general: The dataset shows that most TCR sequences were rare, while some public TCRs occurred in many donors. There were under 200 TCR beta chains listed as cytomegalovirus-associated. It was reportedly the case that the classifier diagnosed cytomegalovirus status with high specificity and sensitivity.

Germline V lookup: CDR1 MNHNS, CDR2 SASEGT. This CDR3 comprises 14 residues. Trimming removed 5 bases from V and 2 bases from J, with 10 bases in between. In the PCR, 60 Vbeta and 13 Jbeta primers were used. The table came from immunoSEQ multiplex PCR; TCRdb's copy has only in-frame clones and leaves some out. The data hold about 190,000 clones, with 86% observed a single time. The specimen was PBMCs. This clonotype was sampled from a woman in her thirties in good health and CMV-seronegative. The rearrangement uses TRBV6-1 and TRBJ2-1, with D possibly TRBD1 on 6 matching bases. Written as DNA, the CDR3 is TGTGCCAGCAGTTTTGACAGGCCCTACAATGAGCAGTTCTTC. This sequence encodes CASSFDRPYNEQFF.